The rows below give T cell receptor beta chains drawn from one sample of a study of vaccination effects on CD4 cells after COVID-19. These receptors have no known antigen. Sequencing was performed with immunoSEQ multiplex PCR; in TCRdb, only in-frame clones are kept and a portion is missing. The data contain about 34,000 clones, approximately 73% of them singletons. The source material was CD4+ T cells from PBMCs cultured with HCoV-OC43 spike peptides, sampled before COVID-19 vaccination. The source of these receptors is a human donor who received a COVID-19 vaccine. Both conserved end residues are part of each CDR3. The D gene is left open where the match is weak. Clone sizes are given selectively: once, few, many, or a class where the clone is expanded.

size,J,V,D,CDR3,DNA
NA,TRBJ1-5,TRBV6-6,NA,CASNEGFGNQPQHF,TGTGCCAGCAACGAAGGTTTCGGCAATCAGCCCCAGCATTTT
NA,TRBJ1-6,TRBV13,NA,CASSLYNSPLHF,TGTGCCAGCAGCTTATATAATTCACCCCTCCACTTT
NA,TRBJ1-1,TRBV6-4,NA,CASSARLNTEAFF,TGTGCCAGCAGTGCCCGGCTGAACACTGAAGCTTTCTTT
NA,TRBJ2-1,TRBV27,TRBD2,CASSARSGRGPYNEQFF,TGTGCCAGCAGTGCCCGTAGCGGGAGGGGACCTTACAATGAGCAGTTCTTC
NA,TRBJ2-2,TRBV5-1,NA,CASAPSGAGAGELFF,TGCGCCAGCGCCCCCTCAGGGGCGGGGGCCGGGGAGCTGTTTTTT
NA,TRBJ2-1,TRBV18,TRBD1,CASSPPGQGYNEQFF,TGTGCCAGCTCACCTCCGGGACAGGGTTACAATGAGCAGTTCTTC
NA,TRBJ2-7,TRBV28,TRBD2,CASSLLVSSGPYEQYF,TGTGCCAGCAGTTTATTGGTTTCTAGCGGACCCTACGAGCAGTACTTC
NA,TRBJ2-3,TRBV7-8,NA,CASSLEAATDTQYF,TGTGCCAGCAGCTTAGAAGCGGCCACAGATACGCAGTATTTT
NA,TRBJ1-2,TRBV29-1,TRBD1,CSVGNPGQGTYGYTF,TGCAGCGTTGGGAACCCGGGACAGGGGACCTATGGCTACACCTTC
NA,TRBJ2-3,TRBV7-9,TRBD1,CASSPGQGSDTQYF,TGTGCCAGCAGCCCGGGACAGGGATCAGATACGCAGTATTTT
NA,TRBJ1-5,TRBV6-2/TRBV6-3,NA,CASSYESVSNQPQHF,TGTGCCAGCAGTTACGAGTCCGTAAGCAATCAGCCCCAGCATTTT
few,TRBJ1-2,TRBV10-3,NA,CAIREDPNYGYTF,TGTGCCATCAGGGAGGATCCAAACTATGGCTACACCTTC
NA,TRBJ1-2,TRBV3-1/TRBV3-2,NA,CASSRIAVRPYGYTF,TGTGCCAGCAGCCGTATTGCAGTTCGCCCCTATGGCTACACCTTC
NA,TRBJ2-1,TRBV12-3/TRBV12-4,NA,CASSFLGGEQFF,TGTGCCAGCAGTTTTTTGGGAGGTGAGCAGTTCTTC
NA,TRBJ2-7,TRBV30,NA,CAWRPQVGGYEQYF,TGTGCCTGGAGACCCCAGGTTGGGGGCTACGAGCAGTACTTC
NA,TRBJ1-2,TRBV7-8,NA,CASSLVAQRMGVKANYGYTF,TGTGCCAGCAGCTTAGTAGCCCAACGAATGGGGGTCAAGGCTAACTATGGCTACACCTTC
NA,TRBJ1-2,TRBV5-6,TRBD1,CASSGIGGAGYGYTF,TGTGCCAGCAGCGGAATAGGGGGCGCGGGGTATGGCTACACCTTC
NA,TRBJ2-4,TRBV5-1,NA,CASSRQEIKNIQYF,TGCGCCAGCAGCCGACAGGAGATCAAAAACATTCAGTACTTC
NA,TRBJ1-6,TRBV15,NA,CATSRKTAKSSYNSPLHF,TGTGCCACCAGCAGAAAGACCGCCAAGAGCTCCTATAATTCACCCCTCCACTTT
NA,TRBJ1-2,TRBV18,NA,CASSPPTGEVRGYTF,TGTGCCAGCTCACCTCCGACCGGTGAGGTGAGGGGCTACACCTTC
NA,TRBJ2-7,TRBV3-1/TRBV3-2,NA,CASSQEAQGRRYEQYF,TGTGCCAGCAGCCAAGAGGCGCAGGGGAGAAGGTACGAGCAGTACTTC
NA,TRBJ1-3,TRBV29-1,NA,CSVGTSSGNTIYF,TGCAGCGTTGGTACAAGCTCTGGAAACACCATATATTTT
once,TRBJ1-1,TRBV29-1,NA,CSVEKGMNTEAFF,TGCAGCGTTGAAAAGGGGATGAACACTGAAGCTTTCTTT
NA,TRBJ1-4,TRBV18,TRBD1,CASSHRGGGDEKLFF,TGTGCCAGCTCTCACAGGGGAGGGGGTGATGAAAAACTGTTTTTT
NA,TRBJ2-5,TRBV4-2,TRBD2,CASSQDKGLAAETQYF,TGTGCCAGCAGCCAAGATAAAGGGCTAGCGGCGGAGACCCAGTACTTC
NA,TRBJ2-7,TRBV5-5,TRBD1,CASSLGQGAYEQYF,TGTGCCAGCAGCTTGGGACAGGGGGCGTACGAGCAGTACTTC
NA,TRBJ2-7,TRBV10-2,NA,CASSDRIYEQYF,TGCGCCAGCAGTGACCGGATCTACGAGCAGTACTTC
few,TRBJ2-7,TRBV7-9,NA,CASSLAGVRSYEQYF,TGTGCCAGCAGCTTAGCGGGGGTTCGCTCCTACGAGCAGTACTTC
NA,TRBJ1-3,TRBV10-2,TRBD1,CASSGRQGYGNTIYF,TGCGCCAGCAGTGGGAGACAGGGGTACGGAAACACCATATATTTT
few,TRBJ2-2,TRBV30,NA,CAWSVSPKIANTGELFF,TGTGCCTGGAGTGTCTCCCCCAAGATAGCGAACACCGGGGAGCTGTTTTTT
NA,TRBJ2-3,TRBV6-2/TRBV6-3,NA,CASSYLSGGTDTQYF,TGTGCCAGCAGTTACTTGTCGGGGGGCACAGATACGCAGTATTTT
NA,TRBJ2-5,TRBV6-1,TRBD1,CASSEQAGGGETQYF,TGTGCCAGCAGTGAACAGGCAGGGGGTGGAGAGACCCAGTACTTC
NA,TRBJ1-2,TRBV28,TRBD1,CASSADRGIGGYTF,TGTGCCAGCAGTGCGGACAGGGGTATTGGAGGCTACACCTTC
NA,TRBJ2-7,TRBV3-1/TRBV3-2,TRBD1,CASSPGTGGSYEQYF,TGTGCCAGCAGCCCCGGGACAGGGGGATCCTACGAGCAGTACTTC
few,TRBJ1-2,TRBV30,NA,CASSGRNYGYTF,TGTGCCTCGTCTGGGCGTAACTATGGCTACACCTTC
NA,TRBJ2-1,TRBV28,TRBD2,CASSESGWGTSSDDEQFF,TGTGCCAGCAGTGAGAGTGGGTGGGGGACTAGTTCTGACGATGAGCAGTTCTTC
NA,TRBJ1-1,TRBV21-1,NA,CASSKPCRETGGTEAFF,TGTGCCAGCAGCAAACCGTGTCGGGAAACAGGGGGGACTGAAGCTTTCTTT
NA,TRBJ2-6,TRBV10-1,TRBD1,CASSDLDRGSPLLSGANVLTF,TGCGCCAGCAGTGATTTAGACAGGGGCAGTCCTCTCCTCTCTGGGGCCAACGTCCTGACTTTC
NA,TRBJ1-1,TRBV27,NA,CASSTLDREAFF,TGTGCCAGCTCTACCCTCGACAGGGAAGCTTTCTTT
few,TRBJ1-6,TRBV7-2,NA,CASSPLRGKNNSPLHF,TGTGCCAGCAGCCCGTTGAGGGGCAAAAATAATTCACCCCTCCACTTT
NA,TRBJ1-2,TRBV2,NA,CASTRDLYGYTF,TGTGCCAGCACCCGGGACCTCTATGGCTACACCTTC
NA,TRBJ1-5,TRBV4-1,NA,CASSREGWNQPQHF,TGCGCCAGCAGCCGAGAAGGGTGGAATCAGCCCCAGCATTTT
few,TRBJ1-5,TRBV12-5,NA,CASGPRGASQHF,TGTGCTAGTGGGCCACGGGGGGCGTCCCAGCATTTT
few,TRBJ2-7,TRBV9,TRBD2,CASSPTGTMYYEQYF,TGTGCCAGCAGCCCCACCGGGACTATGTACTACGAGCAGTACTTC
once,TRBJ2-1,TRBV29-1,TRBD2,CSVEVVRSGRGDEQFF,TGCAGCGTTGAAGTGGTAAGGAGCGGGAGAGGGGATGAGCAGTTCTTC
NA,TRBJ2-1,TRBV7-3,TRBD1,CASSLGVRGEQFF,TGTGCCAGCAGCTTAGGGGTCAGGGGGGAGCAGTTCTTC
once,TRBJ2-2,TRBV19,NA,CASSNLASTGELFF,TGTGCCAGTAGTAATCTAGCGAGCACCGGGGAGCTGTTTTTT
NA,TRBJ2-7,TRBV3-1/TRBV3-2,TRBD1,CASSHGQDSEQYF,TGTGCCAGCAGCCACGGACAGGATTCCGAGCAGTACTTC
NA,TRBJ2-2,TRBV27,NA,CASSFFGGNNTGELFF,TGTGCCAGCAGTTTTTTCGGGGGAAATAACACCGGGGAGCTGTTTTTT
few,TRBJ1-2,TRBV6-5,NA,CASLDINYGYTF,TGTGCCAGCTTGGACATCAACTATGGCTACACCTTC
few,TRBJ2-7,TRBV30,TRBD1,CAWGITGGEQYF,TGTGCCTGGGGGATTACAGGGGGCGAGCAGTACTTC
NA,TRBJ2-4,TRBV5-8,NA,CASNVVAAKNIQYF,TGTGCCAGCAATGTCGTAGCAGCCAAAAACATTCAGTACTTC